The 13 T cell receptor beta chains given below trace back to one sample, sequenced in a study of blood T cell repertoires in COVID-19 (TCRdb year 2020). Receptor amplification or capture employed the immunoSEQ multiplex PCR assay. Drawn from immuneACCESS, this table holds only the in-frame rearrangements with V and J called that TCRdb kept. Clones are partly lost; checked studies trace under half to an unresolved V gene and leave the rest unexplained. Counted in this sample were 110,000 or so clones; more than 80% of them appeared once. The leading ten clones occupy under 9.5% of the sample. The sequencing input was peripheral blood. The receptors here all came from a middle-aged woman with acute or convalescent COVID-19.

The chain uses TRBV19 and TRBJ1-3; 10 bases match TRBD1. CDR3 size: 18 residues. V shed 5 bases and J 0 bases; nucleotides not matched to a gene: 10. Germline V lookup: CDR1 LNHDA, CDR2 SQIVND (reference sequence). The CDR3, as DNA: TGTGCCAGTAGTCGTCCCGGGACAGGGGTCATCTCTGGAAACACCATATATTTT. The encoded protein is CASSRPGTGVISGNTIYF.

The V call is TRBV30, the J call TRBJ2-7, with D perhaps TRBD1 (6 bases). The germline gives CDR1 GTSNPN, CDR2 SVGIG (reference sequence). V lost 2 bases and J 7 bases, leaving 15 bases between the germline ends. This CDR3 is 13 amino acids long. The CDR3 DNA follows: TGTGCCTGGAGTCTAACAGGGCTCAGGGAGCAGTACTTC. Protein product: CAWSLTGLREQYF.

The chain is built from TRBV18 and TRBJ1-1; TRBD1 is a possible D gene (6 bases). V lost 5 bases to trimming and J lost 5 bases, with 18 bases between them. CDR1 is KGHSH and CDR2 is LQKENI in the germline V gene. This CDR3 has 15 amino acids. CDR3 sequence (DNA): TGTGCCAGCTCAATCCGATCCAGGGGTAAGACTGAAGCTTTCTTT. It translates to CASSIRSRGKTEAFF.

The rearrangement uses TRBV5-4 and TRBJ2-5; 9 bases map to TRBD2. The ends lost 4 bases at V and 5 bases at J; junction bases unmatched: 18. CDR3 length equals 18 residues. Germline V gene data show CDR1 as SGHNT and CDR2 as YYREEE (reference sequence). CDR3 region: CASSLGGTSTLGGETQYF. CDR3 coding DNA: TGTGCCAGCAGCCTGGGAGGGACTAGCACCCTCGGAGGGGAGACCCAGTACTTC.

This sequence joins TRBV11-3 and TRBJ2-3; a weak D match, TRBD1 (5 bases). Trimming took off 5 bases at V and 4 bases at J, with 13 bases between the two ends. The germline V gene encodes CDR1 SGHNT and CDR2 YENEEA. This CDR3 comprises 14 residues. The CDR3 region is CASSHTSGSDTQYF. The CDR3 coding sequence is TGTGCCAGCAGCCACACTTCAGGGTCAGATACGCAGTATTTT.

The chain uses TRBV19 and TRBJ1-2; 12 bases are a match to TRBD1. Per the germline V gene, CDR1 is LNHDA and CDR2 is SQIVND (reference sequence). CDR3 length equals 15 residues. With 5 bases clipped from V and 4 bases from J, the junction kept 5 bases outside the gene matches. CDR3 residues: CASSPGQGAFYGYTF. CDR3 in DNA: TGTGCCAGTAGTCCGGGACAGGGGGCCTTCTATGGCTACACCTTC.

This clone was recorded once. The chain links TRBV7-2 to TRBJ1-6, with D maybe TRBD1 (5 bases). V was cut by 5 bases and J by 14 bases, with 19 bases left in between. This CDR3 is 14 amino acids long. Germline V lookup: CDR1 SGHTA, CDR2 FQGNSA. CDR3 bases: TGTGCCAGCAGCCCAGCTGGCGGGGGTCGATCCCTCCACTTT. Its protein is CASSPAGGGRSLHF.

The chain couples TRBV5-1 to TRBJ2-1; 8 bases align to TRBD2. Per germline, CDR1 SGHRS and CDR2 YFSETQ. V gave up 4 bases and J gave up 4 bases; unmatched junction bases: 10. This CDR3 region has 16 residues. The DNA for the CDR3 is TGCGCCAGCAGCCTAAGCGGGGGCCTAGATTACAATGAGCAGTTCTTC. The encoded protein is CASSLSGGLDYNEQFF.

The V and J genes are TRBV1 and TRBJ2-3; the D call in the table, TRBD2, was not verified against the DNA. TRBV1 is termed a pseudogene. The CDR3 has 19 amino acids. CDR3 residues: CTSSHKGGGADQSTDTQYF. The CDR3 DNA follows: TGCACCAGCAGCCATAAGGGAGGGGGGGCCGATCAAAGCACAGATACGCAGTATTTT.

This rearrangement joins TRBV19 to TRBJ2-1; 13 bases match TRBD2. Looked up from germline, CDR1 is LNHDA and CDR2 is SQIVND (reference sequence). The J segment lost 13 bases and the V segment lost 6 bases, leaving 6 bases of the junction unmatched. The CDR3 extends over 13 amino acids. CDR3 nucleotides: TGTGCCAGTAGCCTTACTAGCGGGGGGGATCAGTTCTTC. It yields the protein CASSLTSGGDQFF.

This rearrangement joins TRBV19 to TRBJ1-4; a possible D gene is TRBD1 (6 bases). The V end lost 3 bases, the J end lost 8 bases, and 16 bases lay between the germline ends. Per the germline V gene, CDR1 is LNHDA and CDR2 is SQIVND (reference sequence). The CDR3 length is 15 residues. CDR3 amino acids: CASSINLGAGEKLFF. The CDR3 DNA reads as TGTGCCAGTAGTATCAACTTGGGGGCCGGGGAAAAACTGTTTTTT.

This rearrangement joins TRBV11-2 to TRBJ1-4; D uncertain. The CDR3 runs 12 residues. The germline gives CDR1 SGHAT, CDR2 FQNNGV. Trimming left V 5 bases short and J 7 bases short, with 8 bases between. The CDR3 region has the DNA TGTGCCAGCAGCCCAGATCGTGAAAAACTGTTTTTT. Protein: CASSPDREKLFF.

The V gene is TRBV7-6, the J gene TRBJ1-1; D is ambiguous. V was trimmed by 1 base and J by 4 bases, leaving 16 bases between them. There are 16 residues in the CDR3. Germline CDR1 SGHVS, CDR2 FNYEAQ. This CDR3 reads CASSLDQLIRGTEAFF. The CDR3, as DNA: TGTGCCAGCAGCTTAGACCAGCTAATACGGGGCACTGAAGCTTTCTTT.